This is a list of T cell receptor beta chains from one sample in a study of OX40 agonist ivuxolimab in advanced cancers. TCRdb keeps only in-frame clones here, not all; method: immunoSEQ multiplex PCR. The data show roughly 70,000 clones, approximately 90% seen once. The sequences come from CD4+ or CD8+ T cells sorted from blood, collected in a trial of the OX40 agonist ivuxolimab. The receptors derive from an adult with an advanced solid tumor such as melanoma, head and neck, liver or kidney cancer. CDR3s include the opening cysteine and the closing phenylalanine or tryptophan. D genes are given only for firm matches. Clone size is shown for a subset of rows, as once, few, many or a class of expanded clone.

d_gene | j_gene | v_gene | abundance | CDR3aa | CDR3nt
- | TRBJ2-1 | TRBV18 | - | CASSTTDSSINEQFF | TGTGCCAGCTCGACGACAGATTCTAGCATCAATGAGCAGTTCTTC
- | TRBJ2-7 | TRBV6-5 | - | CASWGGNYEQYF | TGTGCCAGTTGGGGAGGAAACTACGAGCAGTACTTC
TRBD1 | TRBJ2-7 | TRBV2 | - | CASSTGGYEQYF | TGTGCCAGCAGTACAGGGGGCTACGAGCAGTACTTC
TRBD2 | TRBJ2-1 | TRBV7-9 | - | CASSPRLAGAVEQFF | TGTGCCAGCAGCCCAAGACTAGCCGGAGCGGTTGAGCAGTTCTTC
- | TRBJ1-1 | TRBV6-1 | - | CASRLFITEAFF | TGTGCCAGCAGGCTATTTATCACTGAAGCTTTCTTT
- | TRBJ1-5 | TRBV10-3 | - | CAISESLGDYQPQHF | TGTGCCATCAGTGAGTCTTTAGGGGATTATCAGCCCCAGCATTTT
- | TRBJ1-5 | TRBV7-9 | - | CASSLGRLDQPQHF | TGTGCCAGCAGCTTGGGGCGGCTGGACCAGCCCCAGCATTTT
- | TRBJ2-1 | TRBV7-8 | - | CASSLRPGFEASYNEQFF | TGTGCCAGCAGCTTGAGACCGGGTTTCGAAGCCTCCTACAATGAGCAGTTCTTC
TRBD2 | TRBJ2-7 | TRBV29-1 | - | CSVTETSRHYEQYF | TGCAGCGTTACAGAGACTAGCCGCCACTACGAGCAGTACTTC
- | TRBJ2-3 | TRBV7-9 | - | CASSLVRPPTDTQYF | TGTGCCAGCAGCTTAGTACGGCCGCCCACAGATACGCAGTATTTT
TRBD2 | TRBJ2-1 | TRBV7-9 | - | CASSLEPSGTNEQFF | TGTGCCAGCAGCTTAGAGCCTAGCGGGACAAATGAGCAGTTCTTC
- | TRBJ2-1 | TRBV11-2 | - | CASSLGVLDEQFF | TGTGCCAGCAGCTTAGGGGTTTTGGATGAGCAGTTCTTC
TRBD1 | TRBJ1-1 | TRBV27 | - | CASLLTGGVGTEAFF | TGTGCCAGCCTCCTGACAGGGGGCGTGGGCACTGAAGCTTTCTTT
- | TRBJ2-7 | TRBV2 | few | CASSDSQGAYEQYF | TGTGCCAGCAGTGATTCCCAGGGTGCCTACGAGCAGTACTTC
- | TRBJ2-2 | TRBV27 | - | CASAALLNTGELFF | TGTGCCAGCGCGGCTCTACTCAACACCGGGGAGCTGTTTTTT
- | TRBJ2-7 | TRBV20-1 | - | CSARDMYEQYF | TGCAGTGCTAGAGATATGTATGAGCAGTACTTC
- | TRBJ2-1 | TRBV6-1 | - | CASPDSSYNEQFF | TGTGCCAGCCCAGACAGCTCCTACAATGAGCAGTTCTTC
- | TRBJ2-1 | TRBV5-1 | - | CASSFLGRYNEQFF | TGCGCCAGCAGCTTCCTAGGCCGGTACAATGAGCAGTTCTTC
TRBD1 | TRBJ1-1 | TRBV2 | - | CATLAGGTEAFF | TGTGCCACCTTAGCAGGGGGCACTGAAGCTTTCTTT
TRBD2 | TRBJ2-7 | TRBV6-5 | - | CASSFRGTSGEQYF | TGTGCCAGCAGTTTCCGCGGGACTAGCGGCGAGCAGTACTTC
TRBD1 | TRBJ1-1 | TRBV7-9 | - | CASGRTGEAFF | TGTGCCAGCGGTCGGACAGGCGAAGCTTTCTTT
- | TRBJ2-7 | TRBV7-3 | - | CASSLISGAEQYF | TGTGCCAGCAGCTTAATCTCGGGGGCCGAGCAGTACTTC
- | TRBJ1-1 | TRBV30 | - | CAWSFGGTEAFF | TGTGCCTGGAGTTTTGGGGGCACTGAAGCTTTCTTT
TRBD1 | TRBJ2-7 | TRBV19 | many | CASSPLWTGVNYEQYF | TGTGCCAGTAGTCCTTTGTGGACAGGGGTTAACTACGAGCAGTACTTC
- | TRBJ2-1 | TRBV30 | - | CAWSSDSPHYNEQFF | TGTGCCTGGAGTTCGGACAGTCCACACTACAATGAGCAGTTCTTC
TRBD1 | TRBJ2-7 | TRBV6-5 | - | CASKPGQGLTYEQYF | TGTGCCAGCAAACCGGGACAGGGGTTAACCTACGAGCAGTACTTC
- | TRBJ2-7 | TRBV10-1 | - | CASTRSGGRYF | TGCGCCAGCACTAGGTCGGGGGGCCGGTACTTC
TRBD1 | TRBJ1-2 | TRBV5-1 | - | CASSLGTGAYYGYTF | TGCGCCAGCAGCCTCGGGACAGGGGCGTACTATGGCTACACCTTC
- | TRBJ1-5 | TRBV18 | once | CASSPDRMISNQPQHF | TGTGCCAGCTCACCAGACCGTATGATTAGCAATCAGCCCCAGCATTTT
- | TRBJ2-1 | TRBV19 | - | CASSMMHPGEQFF | TGTGCCAGTAGTATGATGCATCCTGGGGAGCAGTTCTTC
- | TRBJ2-5 | TRBV4-1 | - | CASSQDPGYDETQYF | TGCGCCAGCAGCCAAGATCCGGGGTATGACGAGACCCAGTACTTC
TRBD2 | TRBJ2-5 | TRBV11-2 | - | CASNRGGARETQYF | TGTGCCAGCAACCGCGGGGGGGCCAGGGAGACCCAGTACTTC
- | TRBJ1-2 | TRBV5-6 | few | CASSLVSSGGGYTF | TGTGCCAGCAGCTTGGTCTCTTCCGGCGGTGGCTACACCTTC
TRBD1 | TRBJ2-7 | TRBV10-3 | - | CAISGGQAYEQYF | TGTGCCATCAGTGGAGGACAGGCCTACGAGCAGTACTTC
- | TRBJ2-1 | TRBV21-1 | once | CASSNDTGVSSYNEQFF | TGTGCCAGCAGCAACGACACGGGGGTAAGCTCCTACAATGAGCAGTTCTTC
- | TRBJ1-1 | TRBV7-6 | - | CASSFSNTEAFF | TGTGCCAGCAGCTTTAGCAACACTGAAGCTTTCTTT
- | TRBJ2-1 | TRBV7-3 | - | CASSSSGGSYNEQFF | TGTGCCAGCAGCTCGAGCGGAGGCTCCTACAATGAGCAGTTCTTC
- | TRBJ1-2 | TRBV5-5 | - | CASSLEGGRGGYTF | TGTGCCAGCAGCTTGGAAGGGGGGCGGGGTGGCTACACCTTC
TRBD1 | TRBJ1-2 | TRBV18 | once | CASSPLNPTGSNYGYTF | TGTGCCAGCTCACCATTAAATCCGACAGGGTCTAACTATGGCTACACCTTC
TRBD1 | TRBJ2-2 | TRBV5-6 | - | CASRSDRGVSGELFF | TGTGCCAGCAGATCTGACAGGGGGGTCTCCGGGGAGCTGTTTTTT
- | TRBJ2-2 | TRBV7-3 | - | CASSFYKYTGELFF | TGTGCCAGCAGCTTTTATAAGTACACCGGGGAGCTGTTTTTT
- | TRBJ2-1 | TRBV6-5 | - | CASSYLQDNEQFF | TGTGCCAGCAGTTACCTGCAGGACAATGAGCAGTTCTTC
TRBD2 | TRBJ2-1 | TRBV27 | - | CASSLLRGGHNEQFF | TGTGCCAGCAGTTTATTGCGGGGGGGACACAATGAGCAGTTCTTC
TRBD2 | TRBJ2-1 | TRBV4-1 | few | CASSQDRLAGSPFYNEQFF | TGCGCCAGCAGCCAAGATAGACTAGCGGGGAGCCCCTTCTACAATGAGCAGTTCTTC
- | TRBJ1-5 | TRBV5-1 | few | CASRAGLNQPQHF | TGCGCCAGCAGGGCCGGTCTTAATCAGCCCCAGCATTTT
- | TRBJ1-2 | TRBV5-4 | - | CASSWETAGYTF | TGTGCCAGCAGCTGGGAGACGGCTGGCTACACCTTC
- | TRBJ2-7 | TRBV19 | - | CASSEGLVSYEQYF | TGTGCCAGTAGTGAGGGACTTGTCTCCTACGAGCAGTACTTC
- | TRBJ1-2 | TRBV4-1 | - | CASSQAQGGNYGYTF | TGCGCCAGCAGCCAAGCGCAGGGAGGTAACTATGGCTACACCTTC
TRBD1 | TRBJ2-3 | TRBV19 | - | CASSIVVWDSRADTQYF | TGTGCCAGTAGTATCGTAGTCTGGGACAGTCGGGCAGATACGCAGTATTTT
TRBD2 | TRBJ2-1 | TRBV30 | - | CAWTTSGSDNEQFF | TGTGCCTGGACGACTAGCGGGAGTGACAATGAGCAGTTCTTC
- | TRBJ2-7 | TRBV5-5 | - | CASRYDQAYEQYF | TGTGCCAGCAGATATGACCAAGCCTACGAGCAGTACTTC
- | TRBJ2-3 | TRBV5-4 | - | CASSLTPPPDTQYF | TGTGCCAGCAGCTTGACACCGCCGCCCGATACGCAGTATTTT
- | TRBJ2-3 | TRBV5-1 | once | CASSSRGRKVGTDTQYF | TGCGCCAGCAGCTCGAGGGGCCGAAAAGTTGGCACAGATACGCAGTATTTT
TRBD1 | TRBJ1-5 | TRBV9 | - | CASSFQPQGFPYSNQPQHF | TGTGCCAGCAGCTTTCAGCCACAGGGGTTCCCATATAGCAATCAGCCCCAGCATTTT
- | TRBJ2-7 | TRBV21-1 | few | CASSKVPGLAEGGYEQYF | TGTGCCAGCAGCAAAGTCCCGGGACTAGCGGAAGGGGGCTACGAGCAGTACTTC
- | TRBJ1-4 | TRBV5-4 | - | CASSLKNNEKLFF | TGTGCCAGCAGCTTGAAGAATAATGAAAAACTGTTTTTT
TRBD2 | TRBJ2-7 | TRBV27 | - | CASSSGGIPEQYF | TGTGCCAGCAGTAGCGGGGGGATCCCCGAGCAGTACTTC